This T cell receptor beta chain emerged from a study of T cell responses to AZD1222 COVID-19 vaccine. The table lists this clone with a count of one. Its antigen is not known. The protocol was immunoSEQ multiplex PCR, while the TCRdb copy is restricted to in-frame clones and leaves out a portion. This table holds some 85,000 clones, roughly nine tenths found once. Looked up from germline, CDR1 is KGHSH and CDR2 is LQKENI. The V end was cut by 4 bases, the J end by 1 base, with 10 bases between. The CDR3 spans 14 residues. Regarding the study as a whole: Donor demographics were predominantly white British with a female majority; clonal diversity may be underestimated.

The starting material was peripheral blood, obtained on day 0 of AZD1222 vaccination. This receptor was taken from an adult in good health. The chain combines TRBV18 with TRBJ1-1, with D tentatively TRBD1 (5 bases). CDR3 bases: TGTGCCAGCTCACTCAGGGTTGGGAACACTGAAGCTTTCTTT. Its translation is CASSLRVGNTEAFF.